This T cell receptor beta chain was identified in a study of vaccination effects on CD4 cells after COVID-19. General study findings and limits: New vaccine-induced clones dominated post-vaccine spike-reactive clones in convalescents.

To note about this clone: Its specificity is unknown.

Within the ViraFEST assay, antigen-specific CD4+ T cells underwent expansion with viral peptide pools prior to sequencing. Once cultured for approximately 10 days, the cells underwent separation to obtain CD4+ T cells. SARS-CoV-2 infected the person between March and December 2020, as confirmed by PCR. Sequencing used immunoSEQ multiplex PCR; TCRdb keeps in-frame clones, though not all of them. Of 35,000 to 45,000 clones listed, 73% are singletons. The sequenced sample was CD4+ T cells from PBMCs cultured with a peptide pool, obtained before COVID-19 vaccination. The receptor's source is a human donor who had a prior SARS-CoV-2 infection.

CDR3 region: CSASTEAEQYF. The CDR3 DNA reads as TGCAGTGCTTCTACGGAGGCGGAGCAGTACTTC. The V call is TRBV20-1, the J call TRBJ2-7, with D perhaps matching TRBD2 (5 bases). V lost 5 bases, J lost 7 bases, and 12 bases lay in between. Germline values: CDR1 DFQATT, CDR2 SNEGSKA (reference sequence). This CDR3 contains 11 residues.